This T cell receptor beta chain is drawn from a study of Graves' ophthalmopathy and Graves' hyperthyroidism. Researchers classed hyperthyroidism as stable given no ophthalmopathy within 18 months of follow-up. The PBMCs had their origin in roughly 10 ml of fresh peripheral blood. Researchers took RNA transcripts and amplified TCR beta CDR3 regions from them. The library came from an HTBI-primed first-round RT-PCR and a second-round multiplex PCR. TCRdb processed the multiplex PCR reads anew with MiXCR; each CDR3 protein has one entry. The table lists under 800,000 distinct CDR3 sequences, 20% to 25% of them singletons, with about 6.6% in the top ten. The CDR3 loop spans 13 amino acids. Looked up from germline, CDR1 is DFQATT and CDR2 is SNEGSKA (reference sequence). Trimming pared 6 bases from V and 7 bases from J, leaving 18 bases between.

Sequencing was performed on peripheral blood. V and J are TRBV20-1 and TRBJ1-2; D not certain. The sequence was obtained from a woman between 18 and 29 years old with stable Graves' hyperthyroidism. Some clones in this sample may be carry-over from other donors' samples. CDR3 in DNA: TGCAGTGCGCAGCTAACCGGGCAGCTTGGCTACACCTTC. Translation gives CSAQLTGQLGYTF.